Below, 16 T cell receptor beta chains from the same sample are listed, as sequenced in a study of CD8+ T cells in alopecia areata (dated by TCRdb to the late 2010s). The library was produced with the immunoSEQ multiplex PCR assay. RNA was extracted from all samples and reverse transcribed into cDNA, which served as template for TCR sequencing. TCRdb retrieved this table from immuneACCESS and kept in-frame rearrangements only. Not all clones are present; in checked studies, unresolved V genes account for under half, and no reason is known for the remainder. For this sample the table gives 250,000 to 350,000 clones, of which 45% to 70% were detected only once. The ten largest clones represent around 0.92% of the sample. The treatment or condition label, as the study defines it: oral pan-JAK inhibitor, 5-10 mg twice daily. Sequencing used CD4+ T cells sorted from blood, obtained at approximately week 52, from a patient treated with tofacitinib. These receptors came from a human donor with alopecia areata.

The CDR3 DNA reads TGTGCCAGCTCACCTCAGCTCGGAGGGAACACTGAAGCTTTCTTT. Its protein is CASSPQLGGNTEAFF. The gene calls are TRBV18 and TRBJ1-1, with D unclear. Trimming left V 3 bases short and J 1 base short, with 12 bases between. The V gene's germline CDR1 is KGHSH and CDR2 LQKENI. This CDR3 contains 15 residues.

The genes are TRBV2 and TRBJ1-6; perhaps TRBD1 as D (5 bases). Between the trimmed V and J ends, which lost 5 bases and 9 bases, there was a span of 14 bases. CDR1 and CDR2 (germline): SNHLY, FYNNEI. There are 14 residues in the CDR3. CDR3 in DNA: TGTGCCAGCAGTACTACAGGAGGCGTTTCACCCCTCCACTTT. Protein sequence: CASSTTGGVSPLHF.

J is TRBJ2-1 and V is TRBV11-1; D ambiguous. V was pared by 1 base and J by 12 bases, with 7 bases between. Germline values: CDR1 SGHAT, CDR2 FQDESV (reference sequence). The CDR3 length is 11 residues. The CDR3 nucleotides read TGTGCCAGCAGCTTAGAATCAGGGCAGTTCTTC. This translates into CASSLESGQFF.

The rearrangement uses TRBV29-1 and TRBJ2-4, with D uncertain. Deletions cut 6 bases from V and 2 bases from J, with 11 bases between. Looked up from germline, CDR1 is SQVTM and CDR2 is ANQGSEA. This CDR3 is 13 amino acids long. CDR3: CSVLQLTKNIQYF. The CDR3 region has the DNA TGCAGCGTCCTCCAACTAACCAAAAACATTCAGTACTTC. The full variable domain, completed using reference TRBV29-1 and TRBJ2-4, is SAVISQKPSRDICQRGTSLTIQCQVDSQVTMMFWYRQQPGQSLTLIATANQGSEATYESGFVIDKFPISRPNLTFSTLTVSNMSPEDSSIYLCSVLQLTKNIQYFGAGTRLSVL.

The CDR3 DNA follows: TGTGCCTGGAGTACCCGGACAGGGGGAACTGAAGCTTTCTTT. This gives the protein CAWSTRTGGTEAFF. The chain employs TRBV30 and TRBJ1-1; 10 bases align to TRBD1. The CDR3 sequence is 14 residues long. CDR1 is GTSNPN and CDR2 is SVGIG in the germline V gene (reference sequence). The V gene end was trimmed by 2 bases and the J gene end by 5 bases; junction bases not matched to a gene: 5.

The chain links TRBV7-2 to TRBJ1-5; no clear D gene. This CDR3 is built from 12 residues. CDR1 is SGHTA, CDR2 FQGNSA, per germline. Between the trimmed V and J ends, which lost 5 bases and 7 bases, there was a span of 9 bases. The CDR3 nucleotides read TGTGCCAGCAGCCCCGTCGGGCAGCCCCAGCATTTT. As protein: CASSPVGQPQHF.

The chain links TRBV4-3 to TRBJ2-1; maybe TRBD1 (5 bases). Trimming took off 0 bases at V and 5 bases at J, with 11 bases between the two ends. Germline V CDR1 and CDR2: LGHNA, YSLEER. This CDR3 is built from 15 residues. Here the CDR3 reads CASSQDGAGNNEQFF. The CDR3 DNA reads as TGCGCCAGCAGCCAAGATGGAGCAGGGAACAATGAGCAGTTCTTC.

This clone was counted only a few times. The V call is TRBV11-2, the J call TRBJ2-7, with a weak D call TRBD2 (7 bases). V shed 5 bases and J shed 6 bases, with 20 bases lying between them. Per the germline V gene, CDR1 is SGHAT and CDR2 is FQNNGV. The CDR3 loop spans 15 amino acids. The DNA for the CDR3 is TGTGCCAGCAGCCCAATTTGGGGGGGGCGGCCCGAGCAGTACTTC. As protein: CASSPIWGGRPEQYF.

CDR3 loop: CASSETQGMYGEQYF. CDR3 coding DNA: TGTGCCAGCAGCGAGACACAGGGGATGTATGGCGAGCAGTACTTC. The gene calls are TRBV9 and TRBJ2-7, with 7 positions matching TRBD1. The V gene's germline CDR1 is SGDLS and CDR2 YYNGEE. The CDR3 is made up of 15 amino acids. The V and J ends lost 3 bases and 6 bases, in that order; junction bases with no gene match: 12.

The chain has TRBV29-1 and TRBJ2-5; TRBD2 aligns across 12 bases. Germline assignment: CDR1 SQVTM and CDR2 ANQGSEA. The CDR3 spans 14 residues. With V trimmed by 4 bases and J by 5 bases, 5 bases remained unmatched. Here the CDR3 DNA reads TGCAGCGTTGGAACTAGCGGGGGGTATGAGACCCAGTACTTC. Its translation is CSVGTSGGYETQYF.

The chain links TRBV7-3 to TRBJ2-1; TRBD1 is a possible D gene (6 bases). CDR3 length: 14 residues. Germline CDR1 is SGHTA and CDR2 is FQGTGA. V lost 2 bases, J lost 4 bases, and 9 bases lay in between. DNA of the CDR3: TGTGCCAGCAGCTTAGGACAGCTATACAATGAGCAGTTCTTC. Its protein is CASSLGQLYNEQFF.

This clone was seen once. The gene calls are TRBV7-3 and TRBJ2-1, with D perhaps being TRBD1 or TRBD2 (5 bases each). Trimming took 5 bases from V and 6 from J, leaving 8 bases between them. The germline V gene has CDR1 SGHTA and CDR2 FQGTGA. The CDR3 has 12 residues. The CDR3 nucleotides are TGTGCCAGCAGCCCTGGGGGCAATGAGCAGTTCTTC. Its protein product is CASSPGGNEQFF. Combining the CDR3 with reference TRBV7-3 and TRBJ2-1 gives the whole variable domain GAGVSQTPSNKVTEKGKYVELRCDPISGHTALYWYRQSLGQGPEFLIYFQGTGAADDSGLPNDRFFAVRPEGSVSTLKIQRTERGDSAVYLCASSPGGNEQFFGPGTRLTVL.

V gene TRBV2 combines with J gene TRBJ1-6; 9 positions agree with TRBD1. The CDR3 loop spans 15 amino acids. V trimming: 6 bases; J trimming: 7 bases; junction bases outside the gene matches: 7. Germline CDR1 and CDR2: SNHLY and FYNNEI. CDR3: CASRNRGQGNSPLHF. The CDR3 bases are TGTGCCAGCAGAAATAGGGGACAGGGAAATTCACCCCTCCACTTT.

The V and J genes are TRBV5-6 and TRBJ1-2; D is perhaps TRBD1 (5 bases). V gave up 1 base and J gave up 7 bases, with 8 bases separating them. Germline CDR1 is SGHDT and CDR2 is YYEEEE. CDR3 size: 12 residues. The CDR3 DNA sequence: TGTGCCAGCAGCTTGTATGGGGGTGGCTACACCTTC. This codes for CASSLYGGGYTF.

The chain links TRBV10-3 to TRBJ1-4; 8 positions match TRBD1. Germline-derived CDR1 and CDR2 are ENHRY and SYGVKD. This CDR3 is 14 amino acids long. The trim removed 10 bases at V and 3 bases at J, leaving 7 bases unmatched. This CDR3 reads CATGRDRSNEKLFF. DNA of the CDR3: TGTGCCACCGGCCGGGACAGGTCTAATGAAAAACTGTTTTTT.

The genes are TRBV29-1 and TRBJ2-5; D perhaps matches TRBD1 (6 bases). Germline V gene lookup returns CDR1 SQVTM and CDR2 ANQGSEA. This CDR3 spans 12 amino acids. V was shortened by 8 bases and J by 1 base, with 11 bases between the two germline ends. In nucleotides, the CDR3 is TGCAGCACCTGGACAGCCCAAGAGACCCAGTACTTC. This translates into CSTWTAQETQYF.